These T cell receptor beta chains were read from a single sample in a study of T cell responses to AZD1222 COVID-19 vaccine. Generated by immunoSEQ multiplex PCR, the TCRdb table keeps only in-frame clones and is missing some. The top ten clones hold over 15% of a sample with more than 85,000 clones, approximately 90% of them seen once. This specimen consisted of peripheral blood, obtained on day 0 of AZD1222 vaccination. These receptors all come from an adult in good health. CDR3s include the opening cysteine and the closing phenylalanine or tryptophan. Fields, in order: CDR3 protein, CDR3 DNA, V gene, clone size, D gene, J gene. A D gene is named only where the DNA matches it firmly. The size entry is marked missing in some rows and otherwise reads once, few, many or a size class.

CASSTTSGSSYNEQFF	TGTGCCAGCTCAACTACTAGCGGTAGCTCCTACAATGAGCAGTTCTTC	TRBV18	-	TRBD2	TRBJ2-1
CASSRGAGNTIYF	TGTGCCAGCAGCCGGGGGGCTGGAAACACCATATATTTT	TRBV9	-	-	TRBJ1-3
CASRRTGPPNEQYF	TGTGCCAGCAGAAGGACAGGCCCCCCAAACGAGCAGTACTTC	TRBV6-5	-	TRBD1	TRBJ2-7
CASSYAGQGVGGYTF	TGTGCCAGCAGTTACGCAGGACAGGGAGTAGGTGGCTACACCTTC	TRBV6-5	-	TRBD1	TRBJ1-2
CASSIAGQYNSPLHF	TGTGCCAGTAGTATAGCCGGACAGTATAATTCACCCCTCCACTTT	TRBV19	-	-	TRBJ1-6
CASSRRRRGAWELNQPQHF	TGTGCCAGTAGTAGGAGAAGAAGGGGCGCATGGGAGCTCAATCAGCCCCAGCATTTT	TRBV19	-	-	TRBJ1-5
CASSVSNNEQFF	TGTGCCAGCAGCGTATCGAACAATGAGCAGTTCTTC	TRBV9	once	-	TRBJ2-1
CTSSQEGDKQETQYF	TGCACCAGCAGCCAAGAAGGGGACAAGCAAGAGACCCAGTACTTC	TRBV1	-	-	TRBJ2-5
CAIRDTGTEQFF	TGTGCCATCAGAGATACGGGGACTGAGCAGTTCTTC	TRBV10-3	-	-	TRBJ2-1
CASSPSGVNTGELFF	TGTGCCAGCAGCCCTAGCGGGGTGAACACCGGGGAGCTGTTTTTT	TRBV7-9	-	TRBD2	TRBJ2-2
CAISGRLRTGFDEQYF	TGTGCCATCAGCGGGAGACTCAGGACAGGGTTCGACGAGCAGTACTTC	TRBV10-3	-	TRBD1	TRBJ2-7
CSASPAPAPQHF	TGCAGTGCTAGTCCAGCCCCTGCGCCCCAGCATTTT	TRBV20-1	-	-	TRBJ1-5
CATSRPGNYGYTF	TGTGCCACCAGCAGACCCGGGAACTATGGCTACACCTTC	TRBV15	-	-	TRBJ1-2
CASSFRSGEQYF	TGTGCCAGCAGTTTCCGTTCGGGCGAGCAGTACTTC	TRBV6-2/TRBV6-3	-	-	TRBJ2-7
CAWSYGEKLFF	TGTGCCTGGAGTTACGGTGAAAAACTGTTTTTT	TRBV30	-	-	TRBJ1-4
CASSPGQGVRETQYF	TGTGCCAGCAGCCCAGGACAGGGGGTGAGGGAGACCCAGTACTTC	TRBV5-4	-	TRBD1	TRBJ2-5
CASSSVEIGAEAFF	TGTGCCAGCAGCTCTGTCGAAATCGGGGCTGAAGCTTTCTTT	TRBV5-4	-	-	TRBJ1-1
CASSYIPGAQFPLHF	TGTGCCAGCAGTTACATCCCCGGGGCCCAATTCCCCCTCCACTTT	TRBV6-5	-	-	TRBJ1-6
CASSLGGTDTQYF	TGCGCCAGCAGCTTAGGTGGCACAGATACGCAGTATTTT	TRBV5-1	-	-	TRBJ2-3
CAISLGPDSPLHF	TGTGCCATCAGCTTGGGCCCCGATTCACCCCTCCACTTT	TRBV10-3	-	-	TRBJ1-6
CASSIGRGQETQYF	TGTGCCAGTAGTATCGGCAGGGGTCAAGAGACCCAGTACTTC	TRBV19	-	-	TRBJ2-5
CASSRTERLAGLAKNIQYF	TGCGCCAGCAGCCGGACCGAACGACTAGCGGGGTTAGCCAAAAACATTCAGTACTTC	TRBV4-1	-	TRBD2	TRBJ2-4